A single sample gave rise to the 5 T cell receptor beta chains below, sequenced in a study of cytomegalovirus exposure and HLA in healthy donors. Primers for the PCR totalled 60 Vbeta and 13 Jbeta. The table came from immunoSEQ multiplex PCR; TCRdb's copy has only in-frame clones and leaves some out. This table holds around 99,000 clones, less than 85% found once. The sample was PBMCs. The receptor set was obtained from a man between 18 and 35 years old in good health and CMV-seronegative.

The V call is TRBV7-2, the J call TRBJ1-1; 8 nucleotides agree with TRBD1. Germline V gene lookup returns CDR1 SGHTA and CDR2 FQGNSA. V lost 5 bases and J lost 0; bases outside the gene matches: 5. The CDR3 spans 15 residues. The CDR3 here is CASSPAGGLNTEAFF. In DNA form, the CDR3 reads TGTGCCAGCAGCCCGGCAGGGGGCCTGAACACTGAAGCTTTCTTT.

The chain recombines TRBV6-6 with TRBJ1-3, with D unclear. V was shortened by 7 bases and J by 1 base, with 11 bases between the two germline ends. Germline-derived CDR1 and CDR2 are MNHNY and SVGAGI (reference sequence). The CDR3 loop spans 14 amino acids. The chain's CDR3 is CASTRTGSGNTIYF. The DNA for the CDR3 is TGTGCCAGCACTCGTACGGGGTCTGGAAACACCATATATTTT.

The chain recombines TRBV11-3 with TRBJ2-3; 7 nucleotides line up with TRBD2. Germline V gives CDR1 SGHNT, CDR2 YENEEA. V dropped 5 bases and J dropped 0; count of bases not matched to a gene: 2. CDR3 length equals 14 residues. CDR3 in DNA: TGTGCCAGCAGCGGGAGGGGTAGCACAGATACGCAGTATTTT. This translates into CASSGRGSTDTQYF.

The chain joins TRBV5-6 to TRBJ2-7; TRBD1 agrees at 12 bases. The V gene's germline CDR1 is SGHDT and CDR2 YYEEEE. V shed 4 bases, J shed 3 bases, and the junction held 5 bases outside the gene matches. This CDR3 contains 15 residues. CDR3 residues: CASSPWDRGLYEQYF. CDR3 in DNA: TGTGCCAGCAGCCCATGGGACAGGGGGCTCTACGAGCAGTACTTC.

This CDR3 is CASSYKGQGAAQHF. In DNA, the CDR3 is TGTGCCAGCAGCTATAAGGGACAGGGGGCAGCCCAGCATTTT. The chain is built from TRBV7-2 and TRBJ1-5; 12 bases line up with TRBD1. The ends lost 4 bases at V and 11 bases at J; junction bases unmatched: 6. This CDR3 has 14 residues. The germline V gene has CDR1 SGHTA and CDR2 FQGNSA.